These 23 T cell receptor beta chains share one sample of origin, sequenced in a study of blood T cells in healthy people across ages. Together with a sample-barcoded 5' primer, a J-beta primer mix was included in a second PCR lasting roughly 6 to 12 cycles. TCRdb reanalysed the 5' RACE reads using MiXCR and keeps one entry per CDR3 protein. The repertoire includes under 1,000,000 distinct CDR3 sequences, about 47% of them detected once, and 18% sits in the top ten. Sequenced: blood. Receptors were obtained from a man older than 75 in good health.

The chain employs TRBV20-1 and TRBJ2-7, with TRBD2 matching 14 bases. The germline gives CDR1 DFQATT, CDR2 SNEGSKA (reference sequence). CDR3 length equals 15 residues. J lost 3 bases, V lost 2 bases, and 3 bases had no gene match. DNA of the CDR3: TGCAGTGCTAGACACGGGACTAGCGGGAGCTACGAGCAGTACTTC. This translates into CSARHGTSGSYEQYF.

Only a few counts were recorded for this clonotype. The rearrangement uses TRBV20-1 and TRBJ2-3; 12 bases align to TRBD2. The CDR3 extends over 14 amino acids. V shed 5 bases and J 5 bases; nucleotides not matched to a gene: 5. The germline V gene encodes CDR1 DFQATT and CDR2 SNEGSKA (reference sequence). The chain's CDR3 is CSASLAGGGDTQYF. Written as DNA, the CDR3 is TGCAGTGCTTCACTAGCGGGAGGAGGAGATACGCAGTATTTT.

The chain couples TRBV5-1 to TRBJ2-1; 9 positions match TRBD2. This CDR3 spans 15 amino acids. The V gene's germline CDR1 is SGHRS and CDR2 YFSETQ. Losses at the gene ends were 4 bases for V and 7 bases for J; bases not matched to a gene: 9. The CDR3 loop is CASSSSGSSWNEQFF. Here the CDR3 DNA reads TGCGCCAGCAGCAGTAGCGGGAGTTCCTGGAATGAGCAGTTCTTC.

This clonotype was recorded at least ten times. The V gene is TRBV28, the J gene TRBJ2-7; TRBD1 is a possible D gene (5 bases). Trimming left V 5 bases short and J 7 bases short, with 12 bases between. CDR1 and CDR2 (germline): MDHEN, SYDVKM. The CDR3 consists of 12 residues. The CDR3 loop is CASSPQGWEQYF. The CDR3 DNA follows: TGTGCCAGCAGTCCCCAGGGTTGGGAGCAGTACTTC.

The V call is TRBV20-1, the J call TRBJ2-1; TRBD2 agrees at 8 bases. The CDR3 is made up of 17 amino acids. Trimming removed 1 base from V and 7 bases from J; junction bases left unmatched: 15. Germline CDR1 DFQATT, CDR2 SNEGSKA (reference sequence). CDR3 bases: TGCAGTGCTAGAGCCACCCTTGAAGCGGGAGCTCTTAATGAGCAGTTCTTC. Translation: CSARATLEAGALNEQFF.

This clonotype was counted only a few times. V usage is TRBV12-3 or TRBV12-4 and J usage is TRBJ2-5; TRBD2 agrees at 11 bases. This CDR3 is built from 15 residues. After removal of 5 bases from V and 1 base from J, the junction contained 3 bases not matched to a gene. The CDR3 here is CASSGTSGSQETQYF. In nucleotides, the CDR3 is TGTGCCAGCAGTGGGACTAGCGGAAGCCAAGAGACCCAGTACTTC.

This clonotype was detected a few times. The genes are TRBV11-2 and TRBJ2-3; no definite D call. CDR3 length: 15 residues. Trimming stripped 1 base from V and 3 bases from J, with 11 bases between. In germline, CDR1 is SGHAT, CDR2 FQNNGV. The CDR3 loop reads CASSLVSGVTDTQYF. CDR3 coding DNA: TGTGCCAGCAGCTTAGTTTCCGGTGTTACAGATACGCAGTATTTT.

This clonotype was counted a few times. Written as DNA, the CDR3 is TGTGCCGTCTCAGGTTCTGGGGCCAACGTCCTGACTTTC. Its protein is CAVSGSGANVLTF. This chain uses TRBV12-3 or TRBV12-4 with TRBJ2-6; D remains unclear. This CDR3 spans 13 amino acids. Trimming stripped 11 bases from V and 1 base from J, with 9 bases between.

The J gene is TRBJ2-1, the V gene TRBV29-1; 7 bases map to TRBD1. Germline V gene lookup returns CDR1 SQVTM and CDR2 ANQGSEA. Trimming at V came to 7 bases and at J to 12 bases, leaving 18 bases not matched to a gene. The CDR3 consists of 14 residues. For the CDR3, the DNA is TGCAGCGGGGCCCGGGACAGTGTCGAACGAGGGCAGTTCTTC. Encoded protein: CSGARDSVERGQFF.

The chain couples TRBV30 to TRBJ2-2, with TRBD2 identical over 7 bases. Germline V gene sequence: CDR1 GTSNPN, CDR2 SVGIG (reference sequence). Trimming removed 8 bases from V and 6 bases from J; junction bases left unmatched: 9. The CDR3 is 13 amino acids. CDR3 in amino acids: CAGSRLASGELFF. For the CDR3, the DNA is TGTGCCGGGTCGAGACTAGCCTCCGGGGAGCTGTTTTTT.

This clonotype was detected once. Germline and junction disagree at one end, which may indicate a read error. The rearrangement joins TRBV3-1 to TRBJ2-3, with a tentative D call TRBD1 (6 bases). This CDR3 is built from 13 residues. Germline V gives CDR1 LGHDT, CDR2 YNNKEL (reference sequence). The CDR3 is CASSRERTDAQYF. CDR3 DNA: TGTGCCAGCAGCCGGGAGAGGACAGATGCGCAGTATTTT.

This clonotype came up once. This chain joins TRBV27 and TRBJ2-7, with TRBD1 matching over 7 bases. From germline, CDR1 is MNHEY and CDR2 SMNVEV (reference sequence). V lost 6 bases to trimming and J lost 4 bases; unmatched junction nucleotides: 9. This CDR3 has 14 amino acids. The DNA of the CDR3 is TGTGCCAGCAGGCCAAGGGGGCCGGGATACGAGCAGTACTTC. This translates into CASRPRGPGYEQYF.

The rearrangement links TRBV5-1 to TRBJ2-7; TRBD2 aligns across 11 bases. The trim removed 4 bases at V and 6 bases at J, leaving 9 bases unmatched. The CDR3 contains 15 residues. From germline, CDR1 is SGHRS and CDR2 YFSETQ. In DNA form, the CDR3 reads TGCGCCAGCAGCGGGGGACTAGCGGAGGTCTCCGAGCAGTACTTC. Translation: CASSGGLAEVSEQYF.

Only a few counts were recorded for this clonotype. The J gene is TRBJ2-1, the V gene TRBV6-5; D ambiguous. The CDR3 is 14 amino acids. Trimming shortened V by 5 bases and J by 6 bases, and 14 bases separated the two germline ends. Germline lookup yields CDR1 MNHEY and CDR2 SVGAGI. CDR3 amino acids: CASSDRLPRNEQFF. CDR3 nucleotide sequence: TGTGCCAGCAGTGATAGACTCCCCCGCAATGAGCAGTTCTTC.

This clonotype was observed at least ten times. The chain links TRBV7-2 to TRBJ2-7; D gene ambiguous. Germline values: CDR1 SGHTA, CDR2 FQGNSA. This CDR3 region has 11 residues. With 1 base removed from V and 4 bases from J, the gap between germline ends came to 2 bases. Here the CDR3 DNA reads TGTGCCAGCAGCTTAGAGTACGAGCAGTACTTC. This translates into CASSLEYEQYF. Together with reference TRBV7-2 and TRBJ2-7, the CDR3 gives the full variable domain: GAGVSQSPSNKVTEKGKDVELRCDPISGHTALYWYRQSLGQGLEFLIYFQGNSAPDKSGLPSDRFSAERTGGSVSTLTIQRTQQEDSAVYLCASSLEYEQYFGPGTRLTVT.

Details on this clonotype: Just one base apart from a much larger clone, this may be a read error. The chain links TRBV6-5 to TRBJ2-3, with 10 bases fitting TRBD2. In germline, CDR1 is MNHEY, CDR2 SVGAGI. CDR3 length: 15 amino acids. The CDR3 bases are TGTGCCAGCTCCGCCGGGACTAGCGTTAGAGATGCGCAGTATTTT. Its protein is CASSAGTSVRDAQYF.

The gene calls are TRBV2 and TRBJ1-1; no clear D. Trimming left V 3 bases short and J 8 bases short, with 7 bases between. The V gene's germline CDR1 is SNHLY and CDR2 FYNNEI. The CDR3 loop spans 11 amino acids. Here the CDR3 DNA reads TGTGCCAGCAGTGAGTGGCGAGAAGCTTTCTTT. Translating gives CASSEWREAFF. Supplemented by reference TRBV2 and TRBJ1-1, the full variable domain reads EPEVTQTPSHQVTQMGQEVILRCVPISNHLYFYWYRQILGQKVEFLVSFYNNEISEKSEIFDDQFSVERPDGSNFTLKIRSTKLEDSAMYFCASSEWREAFFGQGTRLTVV.

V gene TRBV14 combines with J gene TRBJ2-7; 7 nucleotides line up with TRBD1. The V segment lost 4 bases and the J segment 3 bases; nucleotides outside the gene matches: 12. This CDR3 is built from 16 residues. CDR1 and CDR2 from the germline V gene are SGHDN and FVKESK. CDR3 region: CASSRHFGTENYEQYF. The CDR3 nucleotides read TGTGCCAGCAGCCGGCACTTCGGGACAGAGAACTACGAGCAGTACTTC.

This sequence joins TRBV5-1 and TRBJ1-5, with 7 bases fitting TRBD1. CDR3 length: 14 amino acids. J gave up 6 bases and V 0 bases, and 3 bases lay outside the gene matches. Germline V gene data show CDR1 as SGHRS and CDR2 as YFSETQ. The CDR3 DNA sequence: TGCGCCAGCAGCTTGGGGACAGGATTTCAGCCCCAGCATTTT. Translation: CASSLGTGFQPQHF.

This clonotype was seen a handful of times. The CDR3 sequence: CSARELLSNQPQHF. The DNA for the CDR3 is TGCAGTGCCCGGGAGCTCTTGAGCAATCAGCCCCAGCATTTT. This rearrangement joins TRBV20-1 to TRBJ1-5, with D unclear. Trimming took off 6 bases at V and 1 base at J, with 13 bases between the two ends. Germline V lookup: CDR1 DFQATT, CDR2 SNEGSKA (reference sequence). The CDR3 totals 14 residues.

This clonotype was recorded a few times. This CDR3 reads CASSSPGRDGYTF. The CDR3 region has the DNA TGTGCCAGCAGCTCGCCAGGTAGAGATGGCTACACCTTC. The genes are TRBV7-2 and TRBJ1-2; D not resolved. Germline V lookup: CDR1 SGHTA, CDR2 FQGNSA. This CDR3 region has 13 residues. Trimming took 4 bases from V and 6 from J, leaving 12 bases between them.

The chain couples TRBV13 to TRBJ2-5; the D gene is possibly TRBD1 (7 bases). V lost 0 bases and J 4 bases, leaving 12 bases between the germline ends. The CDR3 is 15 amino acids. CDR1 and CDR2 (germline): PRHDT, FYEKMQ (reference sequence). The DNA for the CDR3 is TGTGCCAGCAGCTTAGGGACAGGGCGGGGAGAGACCCAGTACTTC. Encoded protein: CASSLGTGRGETQYF.

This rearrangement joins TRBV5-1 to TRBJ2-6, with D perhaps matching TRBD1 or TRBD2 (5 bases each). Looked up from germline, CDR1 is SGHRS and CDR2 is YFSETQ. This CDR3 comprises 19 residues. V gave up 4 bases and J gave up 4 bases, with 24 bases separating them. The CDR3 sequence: CASSLMAGTADGGANVLTF. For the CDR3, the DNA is TGCGCCAGCAGCCTCATGGCCGGGACGGCGGACGGAGGGGCCAACGTCCTGACTTTC.